These 16 T cell receptor beta chains were sequenced from one sample in a study of T cell repertoires in cytomegalovirus infection. TCRdb called the reads again in MiXCR, with one record for every CDR3 protein. The top ten clones hold 1.5% to 2% of a sample with fewer than 250,000 distinct CDR3 sequences, 12% of them seen once. Specimen: PBMCs. The receptors shown here come from a human donor in good health (CMV status not recorded). Some clones in this sample may be carry-over from other donors' samples.

This clonotype was counted ten times or more. The V call is TRBV7-6, the J call TRBJ2-7; no definite D call. The germline CDR1 and CDR2 sequences are SGHVS and FNYEAQ. CDR3 size: 14 residues. V lost 8 bases and J 2 bases, leaving 16 bases between the germline ends. The DNA of the CDR3 is TGTGCCAGCTCAACTCCGGGCCGCACCTACGAGCAGTACTTC. This gives the protein CASSTPGRTYEQYF. The whole variable domain, filled in from reference TRBV7-6 and TRBJ2-7, reads GAGVSQSPRYKVTKRGQDVALRCDPISGHVSLYWYRQALGQGPEFLTYFNYEAQQDKSGLPNDRFSAERPEGSISTLTIQRTEQRDSAMYRCASSTPGRTYEQYFGPGTRLTVT.

This clonotype was picked up many times. The chain employs TRBV7-3 and TRBJ2-1; TRBD2 agrees at 10 bases. V shed 5 bases and J 9 bases; nucleotides not matched to a gene: 10. Germline CDR1 and CDR2: SGHTA and FQGTGA. The CDR3 is 15 residues long. The CDR3 DNA is TGTGCCAGCAGCCTGGGCCTAGCGGGGGAGGTTGAGCAGTTCTTC. The encoded protein is CASSLGLAGEVEQFF.

Comments on this clonotype: One base away lies a much larger clone, so this may be a sequencing read error. The chain uses TRBV7-2 and TRBJ1-2; 7 bases align to TRBD1. V was clipped by 2 bases and J by 1 base; unmatched bases: 7. The CDR3 length is 16 residues. Germline V gene lookup returns CDR1 SGHTA and CDR2 FQGNSA. The CDR3 nucleotides are TGTGCCAGCAGCTTACTGGCAGGGGGGAATAACTATGGCTACACCTTC. Its protein product is CASSLLAGGNNYGYTF.

Details on this clonotype: This likely comes from a read error, as the CDR3 has no conserved phenylalanine or tryptophan at its end. The rearrangement links TRBV5-3 to TRBJ2-6; D is ambiguous. TRBV5-3 is noted as an ORF with a role that remains uncertain. The CDR3 is made up of 16 amino acids. V gave up 8 bases and J gave up 0 bases, with 15 bases separating them. CDR3 DNA: TGTGCCAGCAGCCCCACTTCCAGCTCTGGGGCCAACGTCCTGACTTGC. Translated: CASSPTSSSGANVLTC.

The chain combines TRBV11-3 with TRBJ2-5, with 13 nucleotides matching TRBD2. Germline values: CDR1 SGHNT, CDR2 YENEEA. The CDR3 runs to 16 residues. J gave up 5 bases and V 2 bases, and 5 bases lay outside the gene matches. The DNA for the CDR3 is TGTGCCAGCAGCTTAAAGACTAGCGGGAGGTCGGAGACCCAGTACTTC. Translation gives CASSLKTSGRSETQYF.

This clonotype was seen repeatedly, ten times or more. The chain uses TRBV7-8 and TRBJ2-1; D may correspond to TRBD1 or TRBD2 (5 bases each). CDR1 and CDR2 (germline): SGHVS, FQNEAQ. There are 13 residues in the CDR3. Between the trimmed V and J ends, which lost 0 bases and 7 bases, there was a span of 7 bases. As DNA, the CDR3 is TGTGCCAGCAGCTTAGCGGGGGAAAATGAGCAGTTCTTC. Protein: CASSLAGENEQFF.

Ten or more counts support this clonotype. The CDR3 is CASSPDLRANEQYF. In DNA form, the CDR3 reads TGTGCCAGCAGCCCGGACTTGCGTGCCAACGAGCAGTACTTC. The gene calls are TRBV5-4 and TRBJ2-7, with a weak D call TRBD2 (5 bases). The CDR3 sequence is 14 residues long. Germline-derived CDR1 and CDR2 are SGHNT and YYREEE (reference sequence). Between the trimmed V and J ends, which lost 4 bases and 5 bases, there was a span of 16 bases.

This clonotype was counted many times. The chain uses TRBV7-3 and TRBJ1-3; possible D gene TRBD1, 5 bases. Trimming pared 3 bases from V and 0 bases from J, leaving 15 bases between. CDR1 and CDR2 (germline): SGHTA, FQGTGA. The CDR3 is 17 residues long. This chain's CDR3 is CASSFEAPGSSGNTIYF. The CDR3, as DNA: TGTGCCAGCAGCTTCGAAGCGCCAGGGAGCTCTGGAAACACCATATATTTT.

This clonotype was observed at least ten times. This chain connects TRBV15 to TRBJ2-2; D unclear. The CDR3 length is 14 residues. V was cut by 0 bases and J by 4 bases, with 6 bases left in between. Germline V lookup: CDR1 LNHNV, CDR2 YYDKDF (reference sequence). The CDR3 spells CATSRDPSTGELFF. In DNA form, the CDR3 reads TGTGCCACCAGCAGAGATCCCTCCACCGGGGAGCTGTTTTTT. Full variable domain (outside the CDR3, taken from reference TRBV15 and TRBJ2-2): DAMVIQNPRYQVTQFGKPVTLSCSQTLNHNVMYWYQQKSSQAPKLLFHYYDKDFNNEADTPDNFQSRRPNTSFCFLDIRSPGLGDTAMYLCATSRDPSTGELFFGEGSRLTVL.

This clonotype was picked up many times. The chain joins TRBV28 to TRBJ1-5; TRBD1 agrees at 9 bases. Per germline, CDR1 MDHEN and CDR2 SYDVKM. The CDR3 length is 15 residues. V lost 8 bases, J lost 5 bases, and 10 bases stayed unmatched. CDR3 DNA sequence: TGTGCCAGCTTTAGGGGACAGGGCTCCGATCAGCCCCAGCATTTT. It specifies CASFRGQGSDQPQHF.

This clonotype has ten or more counts. The chain is built from TRBV7-2 and TRBJ1-1; D unclear. This CDR3 contains 13 residues. V was shortened by 3 bases and J by 7 bases, with 12 bases between the two germline ends. The germline CDR1 and CDR2 sequences are SGHTA and FQGNSA. The CDR3 DNA reads as TGTGCCAGCAGCTTGGCAGGCGATGTTGAAGCTTTCTTT. Translation: CASSLAGDVEAFF.

On this clonotype: A clone one base away is much larger, so this may be a read error. The gene calls are TRBV11-2 and TRBJ2-7, with D unresolved. CDR1 is SGHAT, CDR2 FQNNGV, per germline. This CDR3 region has 12 residues. The germline V and J ends were trimmed by 0 bases and 4 bases, with 4 bases remaining between them. CDR3 in amino acids: CASSLEVYEQYF. For the CDR3, the DNA is TGTGCCAGCAGCTTAGAGGTTTACGAGCAGTACTTC.

The chain employs TRBV30 and TRBJ2-4, with D possibly called TRBD1 or TRBD2 (5 bases each). From germline, CDR1 is GTSNPN and CDR2 SVGIG (reference sequence). The V end was cut by 5 bases, the J end by 6 bases, with 14 bases between. The CDR3 extends over 13 amino acids. In DNA form, the CDR3 reads TGTGCCTGGGACACAGGTGGAGGAAACATTCAGTACTTC. Residues: CAWDTGGGNIQYF.

This clonotype was seen a handful of times. The CDR3 spells CAWKGGTPPEEQYF. The CDR3 DNA reads as TGTGCCTGGAAGGGAGGGACCCCGCCTGAAGAGCAGTACTTC. The chain combines TRBV30 with TRBJ2-7; 7 nucleotides line up with TRBD2. The CDR3 contains 14 residues. The germline CDR1 and CDR2 sequences are GTSNPN and SVGIG (reference sequence). V trimming: 4 bases; J trimming: 7 bases; junction bases outside the gene matches: 13.

The CDR3 DNA is TGCAGTGCTAGATCAGGGGATTTCAATCAGCCCCAGCATTTT. This translates into CSARSGDFNQPQHF. The chain carries TRBV20-1 and TRBJ1-5, with D possibly being TRBD1 (6 bases). The CDR3 has 14 amino acids. CDR1 is DFQATT and CDR2 is SNEGSKA in the germline V gene (reference sequence). V shed 2 bases and J shed 3 bases, with 11 bases lying between them.

This clonotype has only a few counts. The chain has TRBV20-1 and TRBJ2-2; 8 nucleotides agree with TRBD2. Germline lookup yields CDR1 DFQATT and CDR2 SNEGSKA (reference sequence). J gave up 1 base and V 5 bases, and 9 bases lay outside the gene matches. The CDR3 runs 16 residues. The chain's CDR3 is CSAFQPGLGNTGELFF. Written as DNA, the CDR3 is TGCAGTGCTTTTCAACCGGGACTAGGGAACACCGGGGAGCTGTTTTTT.